A single sample is the source of the 30 T cell receptor beta chains below, sequenced in a study of OX40 agonist ivuxolimab in advanced cancers. The library was made by the immunoSEQ multiplex PCR assay. TCRdb obtained this table from immuneACCESS and retained in-frame rearrangements with V and J assigned. These tables miss some clones; where compared with another copy, unresolved V genes account for less than half of the shortfall, and the remainder is unexplained. The sample table shows more than 65,000 clones, and 70% to 90% are seen once. Jointly, the top ten make up around 0.56% of the sample. The source was CD4+ or CD8+ T cells sorted from blood, collected in a trial of the OX40 agonist ivuxolimab. Receptors originate from an adult with an advanced solid tumor such as melanoma, head and neck, liver or kidney cancer.

In this sample, this clone turned up a few times. The CDR3 region has the DNA TGCGCCAGCAGCCTGTACCCGGGACTGCAAGAGACCCAGTACTTC. As protein: CASSLYPGLQETQYF. The rearrangement uses TRBV5-1 and TRBJ2-5; a weak D match, TRBD2 (6 bases). This CDR3 contains 15 residues. The germline V gene encodes CDR1 SGHRS and CDR2 YFSETQ. V lost 4 bases to trimming and J lost 2 bases, with 15 bases between them.

Note on this clone: The same CDR3 arises from other DNA sequences in this sample as well. V and J are TRBV7-3 and TRBJ2-3; D gene ambiguous. Germline loops: CDR1 SGHTA, CDR2 FQGTGA. The CDR3 sequence is 13 residues long. The V end was cut by 2 bases, the J end by 3 bases, with 6 bases between. CDR3 loop: CASSLGLTDTQYF. Here the CDR3 DNA reads TGTGCCAGCAGCTTAGGTTTAACAGATACGCAGTATTTT.

The CDR3, as DNA: TGTGCCAGCAGCCTCCAGGACAGTCGGGGGACCCAGTACTTC. Translation gives CASSLQDSRGTQYF. The chain has TRBV21-1 and TRBJ2-5; TRBD1, the table's D call, lacks a check against the DNA. TRBV21-1 is given as a pseudogene. The CDR3 runs to 14 residues.

The V gene is TRBV21-1, the J gene TRBJ2-5; TRBD1, as called in the table, went unchecked against the DNA. TRBV21-1 is tagged as a pseudogene. This CDR3 is 17 amino acids long. The CDR3 loop is CASSKKLRVMCQETQYF. The CDR3 region has the DNA TGTGCCAGCAGCAAGAAACTCAGGGTAATGTGCCAAGAGACCCAGTACTTC.

The chain uses TRBV2 and TRBJ2-5, with D perhaps given as TRBD1 or TRBD2 (5 bases each). The V end lost 6 bases, the J end lost 0 bases, and 11 bases lay between the germline ends. The germline V gene encodes CDR1 SNHLY and CDR2 FYNNEI. This CDR3 contains 14 residues. This CDR3 reads CASRGTVYQETQYF. For the CDR3, the DNA is TGTGCCAGCAGGGGGACCGTGTACCAAGAGACCCAGTACTTC.

The rearrangement uses TRBV5-1 and TRBJ1-4, with D maybe TRBD1 (5 bases). The V and J ends lost 1 base and 7 bases respectively, with 23 bases between them. CDR3 length: 18 amino acids. Per the germline V gene, CDR1 is SGHRS and CDR2 is YFSETQ. CDR3 protein: CASSLWYQGGGRTEKLFF. Written as DNA, the CDR3 is TGCGCCAGCAGCTTGTGGTATCAGGGAGGAGGGCGTACTGAAAAACTGTTTTTT.

The CDR3, as DNA: TGTGCCAGCAGCGTCCCGGGTTCGGCAGGGGGTCGGGAGCAGTACTTC. This codes for CASSVPGSAGGREQYF. The V and J genes are TRBV11-2 and TRBJ2-7; TRBD1 matches at 7 bases. J gave up 7 bases and V 5 bases, and 17 bases lay outside the gene matches. The CDR3 has 16 residues. The germline gives CDR1 SGHAT, CDR2 FQNNGV.

Only a few counts were recorded for this clone. The chain carries TRBV19 and TRBJ1-1; 7 nucleotides align to TRBD1. Per the germline V gene, CDR1 is LNHDA and CDR2 is SQIVND (reference sequence). The CDR3 spans 15 residues. V dropped 7 bases and J dropped 4; count of bases not matched to a gene: 12. CDR3 DNA: TGTGCCAGTAATACAAACAGGGGTTCGACCACTGAAGCTTTCTTT. It specifies CASNTNRGSTTEAFF.

This chain connects TRBV18 to TRBJ2-3; TRBD2 is a possible D gene (6 bases). V shed 6 bases and J shed 2 bases, with 12 bases lying between them. The CDR3 runs to 14 residues. Looked up from germline, CDR1 is KGHSH and CDR2 is LQKENI. This CDR3 reads CASSPSGSTDTQYF. As DNA, the CDR3 is TGTGCCAGCTCCCCCAGCGGGTCCACAGATACGCAGTATTTT.

This sequence joins TRBV6-5 and TRBJ1-6; D unclear. CDR3 size: 15 residues. Trimming took off 6 bases at V and 10 bases at J, with 19 bases between the two ends. Germline V CDR1 and CDR2: MNHEY, SVGAGI. CDR3 DNA sequence: TGTGCCAGCAGCCCATTTTTTGGGGAAGACTCACCCCTCCACTTT. Its protein is CASSPFFGEDSPLHF.

This chain connects TRBV11-2 to TRBJ2-1, with TRBD1 matching over 8 bases. CDR3 length equals 17 residues. Germline CDR1 reads SGHAT; CDR2 reads FQNNGV. With 4 bases clipped from V and 5 bases from J, the junction kept 13 bases outside the gene matches. The CDR3 DNA reads TGTGCCAGCAGCTCCCCGTGGTGGGACAGGAACAACAATGAGCAGTTCTTC. Residues: CASSSPWWDRNNNEQFF.

This chain uses TRBV7-9 with TRBJ2-5, with D tentatively TRBD1 (5 bases). The V end was cut by 5 bases, the J end by 2 bases, with 15 bases between. The germline CDR1 and CDR2 sequences are SEHNR and FQNEAQ (reference sequence). CDR3 length: 15 residues. CDR3 sequence reads: CASSGVGPPQETQYF. The CDR3 bases are TGTGCCAGCAGCGGGGTGGGGCCTCCACAAGAGACCCAGTACTTC.

The chain couples TRBV6-1 to TRBJ1-2; possible D gene TRBD1, 6 bases. Germline V gives CDR1 MNHNS, CDR2 SASEGT. This CDR3 contains 15 residues. Trimming removed 3 bases from V and 8 bases from J, with 19 bases in between. The CDR3 bases are TGTGCCAGCAGTGACGGCGGCAGGGGATCGGCAGGCTACACCTTC. It codes for CASSDGGRGSAGYTF.

This clone appeared a single time. The chain uses TRBV5-1 and TRBJ2-1; 7 bases agree with TRBD1. Germline trimming cut 4 bases from V and 2 bases from J; bases unmatched to any gene: 6. The CDR3 length is 15 residues. The germline CDR1 and CDR2 sequences are SGHRS and YFSETQ. This CDR3 is CASSGSGQPYNEQFF. CDR3 DNA sequence: TGCGCCAGCAGCGGCTCGGGACAGCCCTACAATGAGCAGTTCTTC.

The chain joins TRBV27 to TRBJ1-3; 7 nucleotides line up with TRBD1. Germline CDR1 is MNHEY and CDR2 is SMNVEV (reference sequence). With 2 bases clipped from V and 2 bases from J, the junction kept 6 bases outside the gene matches. There are 16 residues in the CDR3. The DNA of the CDR3 is TGTGCCAGCAGTTTAGTGGCAGGGGGTCCTGGAAACACCATATATTTT. This gives the protein CASSLVAGGPGNTIYF.

V and J are TRBV7-8 and TRBJ1-3; no definite D call. The CDR3 is 16 amino acids. Trimming took 7 bases from V and 0 from J, leaving 16 bases between them. Germline values: CDR1 SGHVS, CDR2 FQNEAQ. The CDR3 here is CASTPGAGRSGNTIYF. DNA of the CDR3: TGTGCCAGCACGCCGGGCGCAGGCCGCTCTGGAAACACCATATATTTT.

The rearrangement joins TRBV11-2 to TRBJ1-1, with D possibly TRBD1 on 6 matching bases. Trimming removed 3 bases at V and 2 bases at J, with 13 bases between. This CDR3 comprises 15 residues. Germline V gene lookup returns CDR1 SGHAT and CDR2 FQNNGV. CDR3 in DNA: TGTGCCAGCAGCTTGCAGGGGCGGGGTAACACTGAAGCTTTCTTT. Amino acids: CASSLQGRGNTEAFF.

The rearrangement uses TRBV30 and TRBJ1-4; D is possibly TRBD1 (6 bases). The CDR3 spans 11 residues. V lost 1 base to trimming and J lost 17 bases, with 14 bases between them. Germline values: CDR1 GTSNPN, CDR2 SVGIG (reference sequence). CDR3 sequence (DNA): TGTGCCTGGAGTGAGGGGTACAGGGTATTTTTT. Translated: CAWSEGYRVFF.

This chain joins TRBV6-5 and TRBJ2-5, with D maybe TRBD1 (6 bases). The ends were cut back, 2 bases at V and 4 bases at J, with 11 bases in the middle. The germline gives CDR1 MNHEY, CDR2 SVGAGI. This CDR3 contains 14 residues. The CDR3 nucleotides are TGTGCCAGCAGTTACAGCCGGACAGTAGAGACCCAGTACTTC. Residues: CASSYSRTVETQYF.

This chain uses TRBV2 with TRBJ1-2; 7 positions match TRBD1. Trimming cost V 4 bases and J 6 bases; bases outside gene matches: 11. The CDR3 runs 15 residues. Looked up from germline, CDR1 is SNHLY and CDR2 is FYNNEI. The CDR3 DNA reads as TGTGCCAGCAGTGGGGCCCCTTCAGGGGGGAATGGCTACACCTTC. Translation: CASSGAPSGGNGYTF.

The rearrangement links TRBV5-1 to TRBJ1-4, with D possibly being TRBD1 (5 bases). V gave up 2 bases and J gave up 5 bases, with 10 bases separating them. CDR3 length: 14 residues. Germline assignment: CDR1 SGHRS and CDR2 YFSETQ. CDR3 in DNA: TGCGCCAGCAGCTTCGGGGCCGAGAATGAAAAACTGTTTTTT. This translates into CASSFGAENEKLFF.

The chain has TRBV15 and TRBJ1-5, with D unclear. CDR3 length equals 15 residues. Germline-derived CDR1 and CDR2 are LNHNV and YYDKDF (reference sequence). Trimming took 0 bases from V and 4 from J, leaving 10 bases between them. Written as DNA, the CDR3 is TGTGCCACCAGCAGAGAGGTCGGCAAGAATCAGCCCCAGCATTTT. Its translation: CATSREVGKNQPQHF. Looking up the rest from reference TRBV15 and TRBJ1-5 gives the full variable domain: DAMVIQNPRYQVTQFGKPVTLSCSQTLNHNVMYWYQQKSSQAPKLLFHYYDKDFNNEADTPDNFQSRRPNTSFCFLDIRSPGLGDTAMYLCATSREVGKNQPQHFGDGTRLSIL.

The DNA for the CDR3 is TGTGCCAGTAGTACTTACAGCTATGGCTACACCTTC. Translated, it gives CASSTYSYGYTF. J is TRBJ1-2 and V is TRBV19; D uncertain. The length of the CDR3 is 12 residues. The germline V gene has CDR1 LNHDA and CDR2 SQIVND (reference sequence). V was pared by 4 bases and J by 4 bases, with 7 bases between.

J is TRBJ1-5 and V is TRBV19; no clear D. Trimming left V 7 bases short and J 1 base short, with 11 bases between. The CDR3 length is 14 residues. Germline values: CDR1 LNHDA, CDR2 SQIVND (reference sequence). CDR3 protein: CASKDPASNQPQHF. DNA for the CDR3: TGTGCCAGTAAGGACCCGGCAAGCAATCAGCCCCAGCATTTT.

This chain joins TRBV7-3 and TRBJ2-3; 10 bases agree with TRBD2. Germline V gene data show CDR1 as SGHTA and CDR2 as FQGTGA. Trimming removed 3 bases from V and 4 bases from J; junction bases left unmatched: 4. This CDR3 spans 15 amino acids. DNA of the CDR3: TGTGCCAGCAGCTTTCAAGCGGGGGGGCCAGATACGCAGTATTTT. It specifies CASSFQAGGPDTQYF.

The rearrangement links TRBV27 to TRBJ2-6; perhaps TRBD2 as D (6 bases). Germline-derived CDR1 and CDR2 are MNHEY and SMNVEV (reference sequence). V lost 5 bases to trimming and J lost 0 bases, with 14 bases between them. This CDR3 contains 17 residues. The DNA of the CDR3 is TGTGCCAGCAGTAGCTTGAGGGGACTCTCTGGGGCCAACGTCCTGACTTTC. Amino acids: CASSSLRGLSGANVLTF.

V usage is TRBV2 and J usage is TRBJ2-2; tentative D call: TRBD1 (6 bases). The germline gives CDR1 SNHLY, CDR2 FYNNEI. V was cut by 3 bases and J by 7 bases, with 15 bases left in between. CDR3 length: 15 residues. For the CDR3, the DNA is TGTGCCAGCAGTGATGGCCCGACAGGAGTCGGGGAGCTGTTTTTT. Its translation is CASSDGPTGVGELFF.

The chain carries TRBV7-3 and TRBJ2-1; TRBD1 is a possible D gene (6 bases). The V gene's germline CDR1 is SGHTA and CDR2 FQGTGA. CDR3 size: 15 residues. V was shortened by 5 bases and J by 0 bases, with 11 bases between the two germline ends. CDR3 nucleotide sequence: TGTGCCAGCAGCCAACAGGGCAGCTCCTACAATGAGCAGTTCTTC. It specifies CASSQQGSSYNEQFF.

V usage is TRBV5-3 and J usage is TRBJ1-1; TRBD1 agrees at 10 bases. TRBV5-3 is marked as an open reading frame, function uncertain. V gave up 0 bases and J gave up 1 base; unmatched junction bases: 6. The CDR3 sequence is 17 residues long. The CDR3 sequence: CARSLALTGGRNTEAFF. The CDR3 DNA reads as TGTGCCAGAAGCTTGGCATTGACAGGGGGCAGGAACACTGAAGCTTTCTTT.

The chain has TRBV6-5 and TRBJ1-2; 8 nucleotides line up with TRBD1. Losses at the gene ends were 6 bases for V and 5 bases for J; bases not matched to a gene: 8. The CDR3 runs to 14 residues. The germline V gene has CDR1 MNHEY and CDR2 SVGAGI. The CDR3 protein is CASRTGQGRYGYTF. CDR3 DNA: TGTGCCAGCAGAACCGGACAGGGAAGATATGGCTACACCTTC.